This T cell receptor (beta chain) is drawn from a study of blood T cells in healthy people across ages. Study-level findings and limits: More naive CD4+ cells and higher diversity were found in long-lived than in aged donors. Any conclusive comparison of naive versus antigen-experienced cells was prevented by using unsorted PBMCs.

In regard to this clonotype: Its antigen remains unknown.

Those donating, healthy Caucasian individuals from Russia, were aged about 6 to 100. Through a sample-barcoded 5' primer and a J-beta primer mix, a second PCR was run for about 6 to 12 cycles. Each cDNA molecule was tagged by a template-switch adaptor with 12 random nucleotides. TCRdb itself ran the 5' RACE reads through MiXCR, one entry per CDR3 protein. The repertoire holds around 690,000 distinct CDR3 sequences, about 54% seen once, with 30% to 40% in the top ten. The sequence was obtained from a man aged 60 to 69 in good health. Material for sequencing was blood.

The CDR3 loop is CASSLQGTLADEQYF. The CDR3 bases are TGTGCCAGCAGCTTACAGGGGACACTCGCCGACGAGCAGTACTTC. J is TRBJ2-7 and V is TRBV7-2; D is perhaps TRBD1 (6 bases). The CDR3 is 15 amino acids. V lost 2 bases to trimming and J lost 5 bases, with 16 bases between them. CDR1 and CDR2 (germline): SGHTA, FQGNSA.